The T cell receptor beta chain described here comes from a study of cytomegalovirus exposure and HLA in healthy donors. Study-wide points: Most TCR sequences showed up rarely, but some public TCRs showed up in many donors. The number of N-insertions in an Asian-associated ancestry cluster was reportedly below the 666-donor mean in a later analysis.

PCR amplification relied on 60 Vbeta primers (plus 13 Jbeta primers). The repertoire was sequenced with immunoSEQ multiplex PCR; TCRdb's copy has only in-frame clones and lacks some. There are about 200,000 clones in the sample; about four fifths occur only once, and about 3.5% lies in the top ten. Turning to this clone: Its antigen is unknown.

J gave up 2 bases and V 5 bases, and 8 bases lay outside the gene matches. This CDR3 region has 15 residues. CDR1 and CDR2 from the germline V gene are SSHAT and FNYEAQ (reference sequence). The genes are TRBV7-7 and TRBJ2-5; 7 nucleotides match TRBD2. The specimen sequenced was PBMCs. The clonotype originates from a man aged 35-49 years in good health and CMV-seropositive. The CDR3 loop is CASSIGLDRQETQYF. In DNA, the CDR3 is TGTGCCAGCAGCATAGGACTAGACCGTCAAGAGACCCAGTACTTC.